This T cell receptor (beta chain) is drawn from a study of control samples from healthy donors and cancer patients. This clone was recorded only once. Generated by immunoSEQ multiplex PCR, the TCRdb table keeps only in-frame clones and is missing some. The table shows about 80,000 clones, with roughly 86% occurring only once. The CDR3 consists of 13 residues. V was trimmed by 5 bases and J by 8 bases, leaving 15 bases between them. The sample consisted of blood. This chain links TRBV12-3 or TRBV12-4 with TRBJ1-2; no definite D call. This clonotype was sampled from a man aged 45-60 years in good health. CDR3 residues: CASSTRVRGGYTF. For the CDR3, the DNA is TGTGCCAGCAGTACTAGGGTTCGCGGCGGCTACACCTTC.